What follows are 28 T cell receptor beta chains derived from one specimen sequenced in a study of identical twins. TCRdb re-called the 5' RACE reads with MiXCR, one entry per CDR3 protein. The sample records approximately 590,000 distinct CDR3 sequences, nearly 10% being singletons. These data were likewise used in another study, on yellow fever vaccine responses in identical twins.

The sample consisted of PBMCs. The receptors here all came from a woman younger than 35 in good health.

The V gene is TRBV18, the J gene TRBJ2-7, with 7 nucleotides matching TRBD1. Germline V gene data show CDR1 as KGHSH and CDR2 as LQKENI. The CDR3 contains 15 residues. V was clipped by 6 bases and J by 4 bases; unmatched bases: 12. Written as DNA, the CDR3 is TGTGCCAGCTCGATTACAGGGGATTCGGTTTACGAGCAGTACTTC. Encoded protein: CASSITGDSVYEQYF.

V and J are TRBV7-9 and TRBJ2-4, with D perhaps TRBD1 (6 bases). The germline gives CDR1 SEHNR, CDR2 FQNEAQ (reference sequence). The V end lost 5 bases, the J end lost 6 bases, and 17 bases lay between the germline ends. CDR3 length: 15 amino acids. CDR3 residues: CASSGHRDTLNIQYF. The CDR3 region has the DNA TGTGCCAGCAGCGGCCACCGGGACACGTTAAACATTCAGTACTTC.

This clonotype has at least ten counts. The CDR3 region is CASSFGRNYEQYF. CDR3 in DNA: TGTGCCAGCAGTTTTGGCAGGAACTACGAGCAGTACTTC. The gene calls are TRBV12-3 or TRBV12-4 and TRBJ2-7; D remains unclear. The CDR3 sequence is 13 residues long. V was trimmed by 3 bases and J by 3 bases, leaving 9 bases between them.

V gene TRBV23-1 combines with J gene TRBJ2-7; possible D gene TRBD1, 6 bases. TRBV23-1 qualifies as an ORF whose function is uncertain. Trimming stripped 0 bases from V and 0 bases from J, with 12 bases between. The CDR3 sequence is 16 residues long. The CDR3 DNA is TGCGCCAGCAGTCAATCGGGGGACACCGGCTCCTACGAGCAGTACTTC. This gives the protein CASSQSGDTGSYEQYF.

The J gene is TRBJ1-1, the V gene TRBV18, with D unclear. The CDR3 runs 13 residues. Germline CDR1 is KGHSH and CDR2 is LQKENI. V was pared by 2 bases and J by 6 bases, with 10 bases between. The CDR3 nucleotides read TGTGCCAGCTCACCAGCGGAGGGCTCTGAAGCTTTCTTT. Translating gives CASSPAEGSEAFF.

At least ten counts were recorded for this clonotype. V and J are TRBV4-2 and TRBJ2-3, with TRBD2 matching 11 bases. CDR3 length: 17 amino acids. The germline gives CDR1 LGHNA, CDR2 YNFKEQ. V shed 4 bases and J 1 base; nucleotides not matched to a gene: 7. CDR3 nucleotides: TGTGCCAGCAGCCCCCAGTCACTAGCGGGAGGCACAGATACGCAGTATTTT. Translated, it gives CASSPQSLAGGTDTQYF.

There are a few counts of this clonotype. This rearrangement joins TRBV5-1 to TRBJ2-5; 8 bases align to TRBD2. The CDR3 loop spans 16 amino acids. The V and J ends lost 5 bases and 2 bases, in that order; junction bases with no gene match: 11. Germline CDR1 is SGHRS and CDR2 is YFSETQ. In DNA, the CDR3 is TGCGCCAGCAGACGAGGAGCGGGGGAAAAACAAGAGACCCAGTACTTC. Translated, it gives CASRRGAGEKQETQYF.

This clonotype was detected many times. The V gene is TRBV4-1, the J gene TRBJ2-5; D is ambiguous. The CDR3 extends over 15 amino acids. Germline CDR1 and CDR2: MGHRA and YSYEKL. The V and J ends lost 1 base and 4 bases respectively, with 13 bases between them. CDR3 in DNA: TGCGCCAGCAGCCAAGTTTTAGACGGTGTAGAGACCCAGTACTTC. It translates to CASSQVLDGVETQYF.

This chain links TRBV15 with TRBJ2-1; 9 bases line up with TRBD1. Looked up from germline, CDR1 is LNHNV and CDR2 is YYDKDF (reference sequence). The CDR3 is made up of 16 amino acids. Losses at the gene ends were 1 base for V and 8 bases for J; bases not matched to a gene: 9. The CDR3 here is CATSRVRGQGNYEQFF. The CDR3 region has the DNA TGTGCCACCAGCAGAGTTAGGGGACAGGGAAACTATGAGCAGTTCTTC. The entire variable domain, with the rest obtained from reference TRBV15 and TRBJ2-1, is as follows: DAMVIQNPRYQVTQFGKPVTLSCSQTLNHNVMYWYQQKSSQAPKLLFHYYDKDFNNEADTPDNFQSRRPNTSFCFLDIRSPGLGDTAMYLCATSRVRGQGNYEQFFGPGTRLTVL.

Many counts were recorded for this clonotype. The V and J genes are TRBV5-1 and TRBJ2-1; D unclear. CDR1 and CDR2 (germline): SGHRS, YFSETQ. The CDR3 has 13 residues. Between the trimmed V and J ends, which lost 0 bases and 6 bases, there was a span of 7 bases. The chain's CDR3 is CASSLAFINEQFF. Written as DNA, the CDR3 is TGCGCCAGCAGCTTGGCCTTCATCAATGAGCAGTTCTTC.

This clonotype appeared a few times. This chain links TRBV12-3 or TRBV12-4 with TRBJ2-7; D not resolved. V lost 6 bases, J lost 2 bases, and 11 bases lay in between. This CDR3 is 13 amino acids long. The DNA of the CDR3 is TGTGCCAGCAGCGGCGACGTAGCCTACGAGCAGTACTTC. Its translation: CASSGDVAYEQYF.

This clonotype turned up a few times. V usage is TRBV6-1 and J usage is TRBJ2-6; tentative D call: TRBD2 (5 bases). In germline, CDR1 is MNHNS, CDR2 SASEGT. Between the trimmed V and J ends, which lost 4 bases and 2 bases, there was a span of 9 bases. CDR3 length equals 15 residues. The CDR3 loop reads CASSGGSAGANVLTF. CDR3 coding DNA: TGTGCCAGCAGTGGAGGGTCGGCTGGGGCCAACGTCCTGACTTTC.

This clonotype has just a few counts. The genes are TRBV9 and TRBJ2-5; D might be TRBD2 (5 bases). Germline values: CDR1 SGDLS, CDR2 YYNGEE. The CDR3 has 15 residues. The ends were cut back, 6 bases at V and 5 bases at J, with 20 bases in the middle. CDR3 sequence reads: CASTLAGHIGETQYF. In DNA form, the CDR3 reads TGTGCCAGCACCCTAGCCGGGCATATCGGCGAGACCCAGTACTTC.

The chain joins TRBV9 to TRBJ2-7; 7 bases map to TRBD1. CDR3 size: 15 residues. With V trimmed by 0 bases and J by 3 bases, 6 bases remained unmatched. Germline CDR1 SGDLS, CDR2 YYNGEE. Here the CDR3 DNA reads TGTGCCAGCAGCGTAGGAGGGGGCTATCTCTACGAGCAGTACTTC. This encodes CASSVGGGYLYEQYF.

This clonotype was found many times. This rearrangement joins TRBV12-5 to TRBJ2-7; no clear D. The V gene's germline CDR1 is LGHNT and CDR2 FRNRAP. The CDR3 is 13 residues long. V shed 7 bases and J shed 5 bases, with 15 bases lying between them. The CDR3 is CASVCVPIHEQYF. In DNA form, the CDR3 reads TGTGCTAGTGTTTGTGTCCCTATCCACGAGCAGTACTTC.

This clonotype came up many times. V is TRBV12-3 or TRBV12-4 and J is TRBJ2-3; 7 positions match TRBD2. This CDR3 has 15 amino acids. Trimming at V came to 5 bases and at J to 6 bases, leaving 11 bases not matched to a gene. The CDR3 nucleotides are TGTGCCAGCAGTCGCAAGGGGTTCGGGGGGGATACGCAGTATTTT. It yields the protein CASSRKGFGGDTQYF.

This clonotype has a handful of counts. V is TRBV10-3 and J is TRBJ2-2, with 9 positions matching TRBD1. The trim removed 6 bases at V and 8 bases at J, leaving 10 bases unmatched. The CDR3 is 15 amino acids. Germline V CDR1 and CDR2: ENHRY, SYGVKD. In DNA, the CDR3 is TGTGCCATCAGCGACCGGGACAGGGTATCGGGGGAGCTGTTTTTT. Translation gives CAISDRDRVSGELFF.

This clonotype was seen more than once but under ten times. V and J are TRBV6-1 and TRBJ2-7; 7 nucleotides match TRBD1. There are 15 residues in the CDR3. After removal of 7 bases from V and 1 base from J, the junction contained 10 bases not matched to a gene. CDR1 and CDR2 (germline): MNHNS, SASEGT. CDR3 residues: CASKPTDRKSYEQYF. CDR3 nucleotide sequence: TGTGCCAGCAAACCGACGGACAGGAAATCCTACGAGCAGTACTTC.

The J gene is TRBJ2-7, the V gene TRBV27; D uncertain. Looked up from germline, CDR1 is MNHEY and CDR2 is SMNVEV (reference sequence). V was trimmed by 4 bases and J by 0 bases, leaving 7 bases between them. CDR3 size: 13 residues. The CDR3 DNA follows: TGTGCCAGCAGTTCCCGATCCTCCTACGAGCAGTACTTC. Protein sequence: CASSSRSSYEQYF.

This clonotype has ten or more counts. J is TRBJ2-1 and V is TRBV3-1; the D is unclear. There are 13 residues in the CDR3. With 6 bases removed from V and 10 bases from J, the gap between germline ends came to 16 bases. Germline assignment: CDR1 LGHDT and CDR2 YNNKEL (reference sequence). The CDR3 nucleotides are TGTGCCAGCAGGAGAGAGGATCAAATAGAGCAGTTCTTC. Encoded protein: CASRREDQIEQFF.

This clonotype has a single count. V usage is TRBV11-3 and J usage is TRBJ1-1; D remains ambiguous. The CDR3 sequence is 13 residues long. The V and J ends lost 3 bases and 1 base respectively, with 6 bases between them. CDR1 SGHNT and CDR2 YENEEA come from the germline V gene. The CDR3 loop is CASSLIRNTEAFF. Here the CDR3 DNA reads TGTGCCAGCAGCTTGATTCGGAACACTGAAGCTTTCTTT.

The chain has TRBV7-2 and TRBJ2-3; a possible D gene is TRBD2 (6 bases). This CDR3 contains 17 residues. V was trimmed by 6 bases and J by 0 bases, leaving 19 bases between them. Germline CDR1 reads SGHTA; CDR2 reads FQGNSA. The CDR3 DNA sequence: TGTGCCAGCAGTAGGGTGGTTAGCGGAGGGAGCACAGATACGCAGTATTTT. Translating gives CASSRVVSGGSTDTQYF.

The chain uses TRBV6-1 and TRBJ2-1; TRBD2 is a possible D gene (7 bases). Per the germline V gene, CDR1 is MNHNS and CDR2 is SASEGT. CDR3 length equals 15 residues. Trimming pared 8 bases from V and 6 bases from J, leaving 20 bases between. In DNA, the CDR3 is TGTGCCAGCTTTGGCGGGCGGGCGGGGGCCAATGAGCAGTTCTTC. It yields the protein CASFGGRAGANEQFF.

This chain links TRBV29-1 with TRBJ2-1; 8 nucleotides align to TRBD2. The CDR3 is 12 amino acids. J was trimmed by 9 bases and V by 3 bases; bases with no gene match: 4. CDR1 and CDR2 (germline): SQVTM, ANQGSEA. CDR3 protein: CSVEASGFEQFF. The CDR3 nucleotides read TGCAGCGTTGAGGCTAGCGGGTTTGAGCAGTTCTTC.

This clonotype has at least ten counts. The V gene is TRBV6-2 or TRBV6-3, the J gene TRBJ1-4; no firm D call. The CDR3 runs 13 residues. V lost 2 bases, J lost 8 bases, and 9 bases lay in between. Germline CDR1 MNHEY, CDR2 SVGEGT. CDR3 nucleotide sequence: TGTGCCAGCAGTTACCCGTTTGAAGAAAAACTGTTTTTT. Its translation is CASSYPFEEKLFF.

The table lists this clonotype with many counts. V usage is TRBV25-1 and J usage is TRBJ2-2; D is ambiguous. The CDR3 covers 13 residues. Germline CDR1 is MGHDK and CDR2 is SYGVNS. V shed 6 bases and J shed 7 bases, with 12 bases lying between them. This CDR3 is CASRPSLIGELFF. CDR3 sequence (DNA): TGTGCCAGCAGACCGAGTCTGATCGGGGAGCTGTTTTTT.

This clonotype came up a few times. The CDR3 is CSFAWRDYFDEQFF. DNA of the CDR3: TGCAGCTTCGCCTGGCGGGACTACTTCGATGAGCAGTTCTTC. V usage is TRBV29-1 and J usage is TRBJ2-1; 7 nucleotides align to TRBD2. Germline V lookup: CDR1 SQVTM, CDR2 ANQGSEA. The CDR3 has 14 residues. The trim removed 8 bases at V and 8 bases at J, leaving 15 bases unmatched.

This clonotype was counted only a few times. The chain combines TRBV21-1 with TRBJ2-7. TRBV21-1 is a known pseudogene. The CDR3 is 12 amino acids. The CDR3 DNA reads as TGTGCCAGCAGCACAGGGATCTACGAGCAGTACTTC. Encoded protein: CASSTGIYEQYF.